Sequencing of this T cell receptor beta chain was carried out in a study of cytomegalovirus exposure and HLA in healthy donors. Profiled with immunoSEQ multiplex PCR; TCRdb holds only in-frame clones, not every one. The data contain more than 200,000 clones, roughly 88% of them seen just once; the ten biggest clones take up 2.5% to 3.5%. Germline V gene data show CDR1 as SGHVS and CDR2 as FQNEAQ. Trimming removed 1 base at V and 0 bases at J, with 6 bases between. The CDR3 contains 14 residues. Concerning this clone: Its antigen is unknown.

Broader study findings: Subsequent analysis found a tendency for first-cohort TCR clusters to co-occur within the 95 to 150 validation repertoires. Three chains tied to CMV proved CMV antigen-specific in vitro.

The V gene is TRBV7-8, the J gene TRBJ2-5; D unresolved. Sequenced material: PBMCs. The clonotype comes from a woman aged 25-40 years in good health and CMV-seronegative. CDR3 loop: CASSLVADQETQYF. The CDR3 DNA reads TGTGCCAGCAGCTTAGTTGCAGACCAAGAGACCCAGTACTTC.